These 7 T cell receptor beta chains originate from one sample sequenced in a study of T cells in Graves' hyperthyroidism and ophthalmopathy (dated by TCRdb to the late 2010s). Libraries were prepared through multiplex PCR. The sequencer was an Illumina HiSeq 2000. TCR beta CDR3 regions were amplified from RNA transcripts. For the first round of RT-PCR on the TCR CDR3, the HTBI primer set was used together with the Qiagen OneStep RT-PCR kit. TCRdb reworked the public reads: Q25 trimming with fastp, MiXCR clone assembly, productive beta chains retained. A single entry per CDR3 protein holds the most common genes and DNA from its merged rows. The sample yields about 560,000 distinct CDR3 sequences; 12% to 15% were counted once. Roughly 14% of the sample rests with the top ten. The source material was blood. The receptors here all came from a woman aged 40 to 49 with Graves' hyperthyroidism.

This clonotype came up many times. The chain recombines TRBV28 with TRBJ2-1, with TRBD2 identical over 12 bases. Per germline, CDR1 MDHEN and CDR2 SYDVKM. With 5 bases clipped from V and 0 bases from J, the junction kept 11 bases outside the gene matches. This CDR3 region has 19 residues. For the CDR3, the DNA is TGTGCCAGCAGTCCGAGACTCGGACTAGCGGGGAGCTCCTACAATGAGCAGTTCTTC. This translates into CASSPRLGLAGSSYNEQFF.

This clonotype was counted at least ten times. The J gene is TRBJ2-5, the V gene TRBV20-1; 7 bases map to TRBD1. Germline trimming cut 5 bases from V and 2 bases from J; bases unmatched to any gene: 2. Germline CDR1 DFQATT, CDR2 SNEGSKA (reference sequence). CDR3 size: 12 residues. The CDR3 loop is CSAPGQQETQYF. The CDR3 DNA reads TGCAGTGCTCCGGGACAGCAAGAGACCCAGTACTTC.

Ten or more counts support this clonotype. V is TRBV7-2 and J is TRBJ2-1, with 10 bases that match TRBD2. The CDR3 is 15 amino acids. Germline-derived CDR1 and CDR2 are SGHTA and FQGNSA. The J segment lost 7 bases and the V segment lost 2 bases, leaving 5 bases of the junction unmatched. The CDR3 sequence: CASSLPAGGRNEQFF. As DNA, the CDR3 is TGTGCCAGCAGCTTACCAGCGGGAGGGCGGAATGAGCAGTTCTTC.

V usage is TRBV28 and J usage is TRBJ1-5; 10 bases align to TRBD1. From germline, CDR1 is MDHEN and CDR2 SYDVKM. J was trimmed by 7 bases and V by 1 base; bases with no gene match: 10. The CDR3 is made up of 17 amino acids. The CDR3 region has the DNA TGTGCCAGCAGTTTATTCCGCCCTCGGGACAGGGGCCAGCCCCAGCATTTT. Translated: CASSLFRPRDRGQPQHF.

There are many counts of this clonotype. The V gene is TRBV18, the J gene TRBJ2-1; the match to TRBD1 covers 7 bases. The CDR3 consists of 15 residues. V gave up 0 bases and J gave up 7 bases; unmatched junction bases: 6. Looked up from germline, CDR1 is KGHSH and CDR2 is LQKENI. CDR3 protein: CASSPPGGAVNEQFF. CDR3 nucleotides: TGTGCCAGCTCACCACCAGGGGGCGCGGTGAATGAGCAGTTCTTC.

The chain employs TRBV5-5 and TRBJ1-2, with no clear D. The length of the CDR3 is 16 residues. Germline CDR1 is SGHKS and CDR2 is YYEKEE (reference sequence). Trimming removed 0 bases from V and 0 bases from J, with 12 bases in between. In DNA, the CDR3 is TGTGCCAGCAGCTTGGCTTGGGCAGCCGCTAACTATGGCTACACCTTC. Translated, it gives CASSLAWAAANYGYTF.

This clonotype was detected only a few times. The rearrangement uses TRBV6-1 and TRBJ2-2; no firm D call. The V end lost 5 bases, the J end lost 0 bases, and 10 bases lay between the germline ends. The CDR3 contains 15 residues. Germline-derived CDR1 and CDR2 are MNHNS and SASEGT. CDR3 sequence (DNA): TGTGCCAGCAGTTCCGCCGGAGCGAACACCGGGGAGCTGTTTTTT. Translated: CASSSAGANTGELFF.